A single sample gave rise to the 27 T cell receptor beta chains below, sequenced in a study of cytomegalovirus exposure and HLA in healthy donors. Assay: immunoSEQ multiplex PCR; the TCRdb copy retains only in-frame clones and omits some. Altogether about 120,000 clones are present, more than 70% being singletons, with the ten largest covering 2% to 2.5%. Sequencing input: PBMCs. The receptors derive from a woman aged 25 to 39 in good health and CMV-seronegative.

The CDR3 DNA sequence: TGCAGCGTGGTGGGTGACGTATCAGGGATGCCAGAGACCCAGTACTTC. Translated: CSVVGDVSGMPETQYF. The chain recombines TRBV29-1 with TRBJ2-5, with TRBD1 as a possible D gene (5 bases). V lost 6 bases and J 4 bases, leaving 24 bases between the germline ends. Germline V gene sequence: CDR1 SQVTM, CDR2 ANQGSEA. The CDR3 contains 16 residues.

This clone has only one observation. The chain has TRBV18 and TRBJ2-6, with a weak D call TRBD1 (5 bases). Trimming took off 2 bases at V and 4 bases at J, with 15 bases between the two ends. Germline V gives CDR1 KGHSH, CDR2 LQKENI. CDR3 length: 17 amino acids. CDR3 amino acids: CASSPKVPGPGANVLTF. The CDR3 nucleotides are TGTGCCAGCTCACCAAAGGTCCCAGGGCCCGGGGCCAACGTCCTGACTTTC.

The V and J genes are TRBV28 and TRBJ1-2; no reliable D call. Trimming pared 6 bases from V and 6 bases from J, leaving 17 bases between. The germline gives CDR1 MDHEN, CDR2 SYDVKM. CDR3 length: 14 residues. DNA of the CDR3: TGTGCCAGCAGCTTGGATGTACCTACAGATGGCTACACCTTC. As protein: CASSLDVPTDGYTF.

CDR3 sequence (DNA): TGCGCCAGCAGCGCCATACAGGGGGCAGTTAATGGCTACACCTTC. This sequence encodes CASSAIQGAVNGYTF. J is TRBJ1-2 and V is TRBV4-1, with 9 bases lining up with TRBD1. This CDR3 comprises 15 residues. Germline-derived CDR1 and CDR2 are MGHRA and YSYEKL. J gave up 6 bases and V 5 bases, and 10 bases lay outside the gene matches.

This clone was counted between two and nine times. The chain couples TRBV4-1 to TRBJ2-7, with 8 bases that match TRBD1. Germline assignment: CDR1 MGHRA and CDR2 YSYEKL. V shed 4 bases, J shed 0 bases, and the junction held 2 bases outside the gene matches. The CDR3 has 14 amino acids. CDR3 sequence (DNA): TGCGCCAGCAGCCTGGACAGGGACTCCTACGAGCAGTACTTC. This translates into CASSLDRDSYEQYF.

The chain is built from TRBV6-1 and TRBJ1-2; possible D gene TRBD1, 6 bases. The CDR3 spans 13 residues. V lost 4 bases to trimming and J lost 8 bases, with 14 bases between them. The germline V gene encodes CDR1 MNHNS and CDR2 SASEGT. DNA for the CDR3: TGTGCCAGCAGTGTTGAACGGGGGGCCGGCTACACCTTC. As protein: CASSVERGAGYTF.

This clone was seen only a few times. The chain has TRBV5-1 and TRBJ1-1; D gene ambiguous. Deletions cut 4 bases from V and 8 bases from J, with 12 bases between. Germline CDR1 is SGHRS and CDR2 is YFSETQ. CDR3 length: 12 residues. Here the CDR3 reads CASSDYREEAFF. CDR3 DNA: TGCGCCAGCAGCGATTACCGGGAGGAAGCTTTCTTT.

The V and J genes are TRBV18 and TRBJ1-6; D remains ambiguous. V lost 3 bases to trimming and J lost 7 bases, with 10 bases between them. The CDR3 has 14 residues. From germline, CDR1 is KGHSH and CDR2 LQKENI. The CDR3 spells CASSPQAINSPLHF. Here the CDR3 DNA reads TGTGCCAGCTCACCGCAAGCAATCAATTCACCCCTCCACTTT. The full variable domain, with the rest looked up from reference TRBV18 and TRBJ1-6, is NAGVMQNPRHLVRRRGQEARLRCSPMKGHSHVYWYRQLPEEGLKFMVYLQKENIIDESGMPKERFSAEFPKEGPSILRIQQVVRGDSAAYFCASSPQAINSPLHFGNGTRLTVT.

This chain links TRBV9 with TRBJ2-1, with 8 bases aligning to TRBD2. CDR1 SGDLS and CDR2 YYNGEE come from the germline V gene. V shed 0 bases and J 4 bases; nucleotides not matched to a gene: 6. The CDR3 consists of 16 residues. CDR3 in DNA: TGTGCCAGCAGCGTAGCGAGGTTAGCGGGGTACAATGAGCAGTTCTTC. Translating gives CASSVARLAGYNEQFF.

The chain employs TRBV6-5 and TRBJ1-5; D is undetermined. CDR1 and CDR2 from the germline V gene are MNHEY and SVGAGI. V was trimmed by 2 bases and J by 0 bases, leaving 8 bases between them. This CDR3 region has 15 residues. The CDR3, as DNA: TGTGCCAGCAGTTACAGCGGAAATAGCAATCAGCCCCAGCATTTT. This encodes CASSYSGNSNQPQHF.

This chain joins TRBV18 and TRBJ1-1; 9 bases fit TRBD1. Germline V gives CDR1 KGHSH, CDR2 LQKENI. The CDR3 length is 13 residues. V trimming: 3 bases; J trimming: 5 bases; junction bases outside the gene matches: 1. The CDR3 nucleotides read TGTGCCAGCTCACCGACAGGGGGAACTGAAGCTTTCTTT. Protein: CASSPTGGTEAFF.

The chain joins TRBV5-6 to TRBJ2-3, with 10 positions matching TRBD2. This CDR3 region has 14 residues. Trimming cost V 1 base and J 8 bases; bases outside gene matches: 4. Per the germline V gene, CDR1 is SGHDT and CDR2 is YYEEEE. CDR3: CASSLSGGAATQYF. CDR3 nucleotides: TGTGCCAGCAGCTTGAGCGGGGGGGCGGCTACGCAGTATTTT.

CDR3 amino acids: CAWSPTDRLYGYTF. CDR3 sequence (DNA): TGTGCCTGGAGCCCTACCGACAGGCTATATGGCTACACCTTC. The J gene is TRBJ1-2, the V gene TRBV30; a possible D gene is TRBD1 (6 bases). The V gene's germline CDR1 is GTSNPN and CDR2 SVGIG (reference sequence). The CDR3 sequence is 14 residues long. The V end lost 3 bases, the J end lost 5 bases, and 16 bases lay between the germline ends.

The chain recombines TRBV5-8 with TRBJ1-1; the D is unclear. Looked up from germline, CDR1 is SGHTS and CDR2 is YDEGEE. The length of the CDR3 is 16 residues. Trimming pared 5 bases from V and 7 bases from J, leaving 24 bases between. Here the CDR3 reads CASRPGFRTGFSEAFF. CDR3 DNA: TGTGCCAGCAGACCGGGATTCCGGACGGGTTTTAGTGAAGCTTTCTTT.

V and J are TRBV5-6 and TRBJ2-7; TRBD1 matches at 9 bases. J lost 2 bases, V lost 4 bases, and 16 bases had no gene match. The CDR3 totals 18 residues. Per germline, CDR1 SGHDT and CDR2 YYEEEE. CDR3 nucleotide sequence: TGTGCCAGCAGCGGGGACAGGGAAGAGAAGTACGCCCCCTACGAGCAGTACTTC. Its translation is CASSGDREEKYAPYEQYF.

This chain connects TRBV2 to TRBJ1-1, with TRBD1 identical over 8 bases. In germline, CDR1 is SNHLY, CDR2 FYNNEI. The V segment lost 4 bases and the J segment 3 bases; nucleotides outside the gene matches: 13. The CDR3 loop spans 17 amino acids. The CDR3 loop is CASSVTGARAFDTEAFF. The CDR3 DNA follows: TGTGCCAGCAGTGTGACAGGGGCGAGGGCTTTTGACACTGAAGCTTTCTTT.

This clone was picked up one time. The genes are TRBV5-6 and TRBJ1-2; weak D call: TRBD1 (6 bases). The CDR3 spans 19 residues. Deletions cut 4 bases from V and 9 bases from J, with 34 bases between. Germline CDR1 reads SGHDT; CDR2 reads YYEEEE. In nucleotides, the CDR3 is TGTGCCAGCAGCCTCAACCTCTTCTCGTTAGGACAGACCCGATCCCGCTACACCTTC. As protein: CASSLNLFSLGQTRSRYTF.

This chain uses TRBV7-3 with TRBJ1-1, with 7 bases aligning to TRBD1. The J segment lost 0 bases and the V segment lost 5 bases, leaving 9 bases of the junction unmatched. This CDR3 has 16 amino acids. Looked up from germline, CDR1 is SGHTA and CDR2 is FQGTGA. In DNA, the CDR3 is TGTGCCAGCAGCCTTATTGACAGGGTCATGAACACTGAAGCTTTCTTT. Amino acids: CASSLIDRVMNTEAFF.

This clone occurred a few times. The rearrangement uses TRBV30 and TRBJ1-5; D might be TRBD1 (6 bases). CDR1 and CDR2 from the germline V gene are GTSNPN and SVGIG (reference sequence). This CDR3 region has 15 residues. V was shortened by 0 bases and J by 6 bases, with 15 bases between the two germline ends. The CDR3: CAWSVRWGPGQPQHF. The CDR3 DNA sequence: TGTGCCTGGAGTGTACGGTGGGGGCCCGGTCAGCCCCAGCATTTT.

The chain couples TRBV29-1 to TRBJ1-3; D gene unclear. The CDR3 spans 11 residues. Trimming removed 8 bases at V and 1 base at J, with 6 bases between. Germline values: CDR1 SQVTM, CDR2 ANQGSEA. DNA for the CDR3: TGCAGCCTCCTATCTGGAAACACCATATATTTT. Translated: CSLLSGNTIYF.

This CDR3 is CASSLVGTGMRANEQYF. For the CDR3, the DNA is TGTGCCAGCAGCTTAGTGGGGACAGGGATGAGGGCTAACGAGCAGTACTTC. The V gene is TRBV7-9, the J gene TRBJ2-7; TRBD1 matches 9 bases. V was clipped by 1 base and J by 5 bases; unmatched bases: 12. CDR3 length: 17 amino acids. CDR1 and CDR2 (germline): SEHNR, FQNEAQ (reference sequence).

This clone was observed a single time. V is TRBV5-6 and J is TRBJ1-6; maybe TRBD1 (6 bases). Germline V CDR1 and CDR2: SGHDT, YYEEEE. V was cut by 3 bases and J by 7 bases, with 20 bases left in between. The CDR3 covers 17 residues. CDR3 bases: TGTGCCAGCAGCTCGATCAGGATACAGGGTTGGAATTCACCCCTCCACTTT. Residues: CASSSIRIQGWNSPLHF.

The CDR3 nucleotides read TGTGCCAGCAGGCCGAATACAGGAGACACTGAAGCTTTCTTT. Translated, it gives CASRPNTGDTEAFF. The V and J genes are TRBV2 and TRBJ1-1, with D possibly TRBD1 on 5 matching bases. V shed 6 bases and J shed 3 bases, with 14 bases lying between them. Germline loops: CDR1 SNHLY, CDR2 FYNNEI. The CDR3 loop spans 14 amino acids.

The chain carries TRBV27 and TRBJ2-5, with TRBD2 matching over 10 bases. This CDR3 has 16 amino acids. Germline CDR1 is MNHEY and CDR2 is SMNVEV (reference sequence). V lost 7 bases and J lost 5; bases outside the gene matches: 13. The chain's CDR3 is CASTPVSGGPRETQYF. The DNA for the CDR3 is TGTGCCAGCACGCCTGTTAGCGGGGGGCCGAGGGAGACCCAGTACTTC.

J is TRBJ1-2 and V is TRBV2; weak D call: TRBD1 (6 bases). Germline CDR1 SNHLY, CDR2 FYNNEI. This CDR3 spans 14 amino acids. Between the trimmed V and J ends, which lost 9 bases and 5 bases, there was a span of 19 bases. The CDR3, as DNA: TGTGCCAGGGGGGCCGGGCAGTTAGATTATGGCTACACCTTC. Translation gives CARGAGQLDYGYTF.

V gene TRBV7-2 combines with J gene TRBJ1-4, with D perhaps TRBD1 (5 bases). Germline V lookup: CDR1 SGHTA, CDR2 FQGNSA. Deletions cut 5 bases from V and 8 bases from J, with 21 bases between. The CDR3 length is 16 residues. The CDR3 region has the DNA TGTGCCAGCAGCCAGCGCCAGGGACTTGTGGGCGAAAAACTGTTTTTT. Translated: CASSQRQGLVGEKLFF.

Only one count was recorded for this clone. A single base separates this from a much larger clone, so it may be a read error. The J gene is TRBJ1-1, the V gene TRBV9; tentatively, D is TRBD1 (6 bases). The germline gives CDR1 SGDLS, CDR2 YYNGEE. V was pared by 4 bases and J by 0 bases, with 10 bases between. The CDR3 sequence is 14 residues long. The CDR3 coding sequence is TGTGCCAGCAGCCCAGGACAGCTGAACACTGAAGCTTTCTTT. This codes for CASSPGQLNTEAFF.